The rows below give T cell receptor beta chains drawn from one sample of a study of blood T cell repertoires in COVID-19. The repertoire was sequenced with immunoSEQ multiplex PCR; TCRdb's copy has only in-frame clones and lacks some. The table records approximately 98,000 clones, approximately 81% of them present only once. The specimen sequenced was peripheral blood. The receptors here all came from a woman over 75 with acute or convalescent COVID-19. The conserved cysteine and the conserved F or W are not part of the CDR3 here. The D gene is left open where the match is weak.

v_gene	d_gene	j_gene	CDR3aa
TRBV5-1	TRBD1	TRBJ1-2	ASSPRGQGVYGYT
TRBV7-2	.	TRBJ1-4	ASQRVGGTNEKLF
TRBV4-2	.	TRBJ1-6	ASSQEAGTNNSPLH
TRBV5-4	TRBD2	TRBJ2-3	ASSGGGLGTDTQY
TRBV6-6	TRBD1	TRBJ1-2	ASSDPGTGDT
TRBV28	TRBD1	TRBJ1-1	ASSLGGQGKVAEAF
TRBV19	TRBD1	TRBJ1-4	ASSIGQGRGEKLF
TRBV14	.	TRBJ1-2	ASSRFRGWNYGYT
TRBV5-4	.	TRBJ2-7	ASSLRGGGSYEQY
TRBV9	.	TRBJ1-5	ASSAGGGGYSNQPQH